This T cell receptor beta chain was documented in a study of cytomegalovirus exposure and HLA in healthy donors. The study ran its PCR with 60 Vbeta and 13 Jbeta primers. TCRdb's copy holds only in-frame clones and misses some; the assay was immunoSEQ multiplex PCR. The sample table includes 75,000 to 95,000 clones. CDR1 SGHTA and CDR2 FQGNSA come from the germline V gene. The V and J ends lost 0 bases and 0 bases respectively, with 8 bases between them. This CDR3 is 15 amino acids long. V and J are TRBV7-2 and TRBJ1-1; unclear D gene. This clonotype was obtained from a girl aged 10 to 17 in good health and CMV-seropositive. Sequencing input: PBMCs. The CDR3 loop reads CASSLAGDLNTEAFF. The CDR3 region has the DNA TGTGCCAGCAGCTTAGCGGGAGATTTGAACACTGAAGCTTTCTTT.